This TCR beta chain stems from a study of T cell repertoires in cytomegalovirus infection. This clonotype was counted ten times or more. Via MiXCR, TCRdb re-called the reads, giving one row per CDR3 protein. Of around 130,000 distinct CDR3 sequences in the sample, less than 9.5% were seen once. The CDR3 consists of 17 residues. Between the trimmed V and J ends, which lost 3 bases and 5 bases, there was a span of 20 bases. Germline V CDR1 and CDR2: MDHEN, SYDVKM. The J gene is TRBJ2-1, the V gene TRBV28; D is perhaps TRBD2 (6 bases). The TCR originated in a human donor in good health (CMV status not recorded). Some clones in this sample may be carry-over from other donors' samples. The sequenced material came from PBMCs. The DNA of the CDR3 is TGTGCCAGCAGTTTGCCCCACGGAGCGGGTTCTGACAATGAGCAGTTCTTC. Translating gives CASSLPHGAGSDNEQFF.